Listed here are 20 T cell receptor beta chains from one sample, sequenced in a study of technical replicates of blood from a few donors. Clones were sequenced by immunoSEQ multiplex PCR, and TCRdb holds only the in-frame ones, with some missing. This sample carries roughly 90,000 clones, under 95% of them seen once, and the ten largest clones take 0.2% to 0.3%. Sequencing input: T cells isolated from PBMCs. The receptors derive from a human donor in good health.

The chain's CDR3 is CASSGQGLGTQYF. CDR3 coding DNA: TGCGCCAGCAGTGGTCAGGGCCTGGGGACCCAGTACTTC. The chain links TRBV10-1 to TRBJ2-5, with D perhaps TRBD1 (5 bases). The V and J ends lost 4 bases and 7 bases respectively, with 13 bases between them. The CDR3 is 13 residues long. Germline V gene data show CDR1 as WNHNN and CDR2 as SYGVQD (reference sequence).

This clone was detected only once. The V gene is TRBV5-1, the J gene TRBJ2-3; 12 positions match TRBD2. After removal of 2 bases from V and 4 bases from J, the junction contained 11 bases not matched to a gene. Per the germline V gene, CDR1 is SGHRS and CDR2 is YFSETQ. There are 18 residues in the CDR3. CDR3 nucleotides: TGCGCCAGCAGCTTCGGTGAACTAGCGGGAGGTGTTGCAGATACGCAGTATTTT. Its translation is CASSFGELAGGVADTQYF.

V gene TRBV27 combines with J gene TRBJ2-3; 10 bases line up with TRBD2. CDR1 is MNHEY and CDR2 is SMNVEV in the germline V gene (reference sequence). Unmatched junction bases numbered 4, after V lost 5 bases and J lost 5 bases. This CDR3 region has 14 residues. Here the CDR3 reads CASSPLAGGDTQYF. In DNA, the CDR3 is TGTGCCAGCAGTCCCTTAGCGGGGGGAGATACGCAGTATTTT.

This sequence joins TRBV28 and TRBJ2-1; 7 bases map to TRBD1. The germline V gene encodes CDR1 MDHEN and CDR2 SYDVKM. The V and J ends lost 4 bases and 4 bases, in that order; junction bases with no gene match: 7. This CDR3 spans 15 amino acids. Here the CDR3 DNA reads TGTGCCAGCAGTTCTCCAGGGGGATTATACAATGAGCAGTTCTTC. Translated, it gives CASSSPGGLYNEQFF. Full variable domain (rest looked up from reference TRBV28 and TRBJ2-1): DVKVTQSSRYLVKRTGEKVFLECVQDMDHENMFWYRQDPGLGLRLIYFSYDVKMKEKGDIPEGYSVSREKKERFSLILESASTNQTSMYLCASSSPGGLYNEQFFGPGTRLTVL.

V gene TRBV28 combines with J gene TRBJ2-7; 8 nucleotides match TRBD1. This CDR3 has 16 residues. Germline-derived CDR1 and CDR2 are MDHEN and SYDVKM. V trimming: 5 bases; J trimming: 4 bases; junction bases outside the gene matches: 13. The CDR3 sequence: CASSGEWAGTGYEQYF. The DNA of the CDR3 is TGTGCCAGCAGTGGGGAATGGGCAGGGACAGGATACGAGCAGTACTTC. The full variable domain, its missing parts supplied by reference TRBV28 and TRBJ2-7, is DVKVTQSSRYLVKRTGEKVFLECVQDMDHENMFWYRQDPGLGLRLIYFSYDVKMKEKGDIPEGYSVSREKKERFSLILESASTNQTSMYLCASSGEWAGTGYEQYFGPGTRLTVT.

The chain carries TRBV4-1 and TRBJ2-7, with D possibly TRBD1 on 5 matching bases. The V end lost 3 bases, the J end lost 5 bases, and 23 bases lay between the germline ends. Germline lookup yields CDR1 MGHRA and CDR2 YSYEKL. The CDR3 is 17 amino acids. The CDR3 spells CASSHNGPGKQVDEQYF. The CDR3 region has the DNA TGCGCCAGCAGCCACAATGGTCCAGGAAAACAGGTCGACGAGCAGTACTTC.

This clone has just one count. The V gene is TRBV15, the J gene TRBJ1-2, with 10 bases identical to TRBD1. Trimming took 3 bases from V and 4 from J; bases not matched to a gene: 5. Per the germline V gene, CDR1 is LNHNV and CDR2 is YYDKDF (reference sequence). There are 15 residues in the CDR3. In DNA form, the CDR3 reads TGTGCCACCAGCAGGCCGGGACAGGGGACCTATGGCTACACCTTC. This encodes CATSRPGQGTYGYTF.

The rearrangement uses TRBV7-6 and TRBJ2-1; D perhaps matches TRBD2 (6 bases). The CDR3 is 15 amino acids. The germline V gene has CDR1 SGHVS and CDR2 FNYEAQ. With 5 bases removed from V and 7 bases from J, the gap between germline ends came to 18 bases. CDR3 in DNA: TGTGCCAGCAGCCCCCGGGGGTACGGGGATAATGAGCAGTTCTTC. It specifies CASSPRGYGDNEQFF.

The chain recombines TRBV7-3 with TRBJ2-7; the D gene is possibly TRBD2 (5 bases). Trimming left V 2 bases short and J 4 bases short, with 9 bases between. CDR1 SGHTA and CDR2 FQGTGA come from the germline V gene. The CDR3 has 13 amino acids. The CDR3 DNA sequence: TGTGCCAGCAGCTTAGACTATCTTTACGAGCAGTACTTC. It translates to CASSLDYLYEQYF.

The chain is built from TRBV15 and TRBJ1-5; D remains ambiguous. Trimming cost V 3 bases and J 5 bases, with 5 bases left between them. The CDR3 runs to 12 residues. Per germline, CDR1 LNHNV and CDR2 YYDKDF (reference sequence). This chain's CDR3 is CATSRLYQPQHF. The CDR3 nucleotides read TGTGCCACCAGCAGGCTATATCAGCCCCAGCATTTT.

The CDR3 bases are TGTGCCAGCAGTGCAATGACAGGTCGGGGCTACACCTTC. Translated, it gives CASSAMTGRGYTF. V gene TRBV2 combines with J gene TRBJ1-2, with D possibly matching TRBD1 (6 bases). This CDR3 is built from 13 residues. V lost 4 bases, J lost 8 bases, and 14 bases lay in between. CDR1 is SNHLY, CDR2 FYNNEI, per germline.

Regarding this clone: Other nucleotide sequences in the sample specify the same CDR3. The gene calls are TRBV14 and TRBJ2-7; no definite D call. V lost 4 bases and J lost 3, with 7 bases in between. This CDR3 spans 12 amino acids. The V gene's germline CDR1 is SGHDN and CDR2 FVKESK. This CDR3 is CASSRGYYEQYF. CDR3 nucleotide sequence: TGTGCCAGCAGCCGAGGATACTACGAGCAGTACTTC.

The chain is built from TRBV7-9 and TRBJ2-1, with 9 nucleotides matching TRBD2. J gave up 14 bases and V 6 bases, and 11 bases lay outside the gene matches. The CDR3 is 13 amino acids. The germline V gene encodes CDR1 SEHNR and CDR2 FQNEAQ (reference sequence). The CDR3 region has the DNA TGTGCCAGCAGTTCAACCAGACTAGCGGAGAAGTTCTTC. Amino acids: CASSSTRLAEKFF. Full variable domain (rest looked up from reference TRBV7-9 and TRBJ2-1): DTGVSQNPRHKITKRGQNVTFRCDPISEHNRLYWYRQTLGQGPEFLTYFQNEAQLEKSRLLSDRFSAERPKGSFSTLEIQRTEQGDSAMYLCASSSTRLAEKFFGPGTRLTVL.

The V gene is TRBV18, the J gene TRBJ1-1, with TRBD1 as a possible D gene (6 bases). Germline V gene lookup returns CDR1 KGHSH and CDR2 LQKENI. V lost 10 bases and J 3 bases, leaving 15 bases between the germline ends. The CDR3 length is 13 residues. CDR3 nucleotide sequence: TGTGCCACCAGCCTTCAGGGGCACACTGAAGCTTTCTTT. Its protein is CATSLQGHTEAFF.

The CDR3 loop is CASSPEQGGGNYGYTF. CDR3 DNA: TGTGCCAGCTCACCAGAGCAAGGGGGCGGAAACTATGGCTACACCTTC. This chain links TRBV18 with TRBJ1-2; 7 bases align to TRBD1. J was trimmed by 2 bases and V by 2 bases; bases with no gene match: 8. The germline gives CDR1 KGHSH, CDR2 LQKENI. CDR3 size: 16 residues.

The chain employs TRBV5-4 and TRBJ2-5; D not certain. Germline V gene sequence: CDR1 SGHNT, CDR2 YYREEE (reference sequence). The CDR3 has 13 residues. The V end lost 1 base, the J end lost 5 bases, and 9 bases lay between the germline ends. The CDR3 loop is CASSLLGRETQYF. Written as DNA, the CDR3 is TGTGCCAGCAGCTTGCTAGGAAGGGAGACCCAGTACTTC.

CDR3 in amino acids: CASSFGDGDYEQYF. The CDR3 nucleotides read TGTGCCAGCAGTTTTGGCGATGGAGACTACGAGCAGTACTTC. The chain recombines TRBV11-2 with TRBJ2-7; no clear D. Between the trimmed V and J ends, which lost 6 bases and 3 bases, there was a span of 15 bases. This CDR3 has 14 amino acids. Per the germline V gene, CDR1 is SGHAT and CDR2 is FQNNGV.

As DNA, the CDR3 is TGTGCCAGCAGTGAGGGGACTAGATTGTACTACAATGAGCAGTTCTTC. Encoded protein: CASSEGTRLYYNEQFF. The chain recombines TRBV2 with TRBJ2-1; 8 nucleotides agree with TRBD2. CDR3 length: 16 residues. CDR1 is SNHLY and CDR2 is FYNNEI in the germline V gene. V was clipped by 3 bases and J by 3 bases; unmatched bases: 7. The full variable domain, with the rest looked up from reference TRBV2 and TRBJ2-1, is EPEVTQTPSHQVTQMGQEVILRCVPISNHLYFYWYRQILGQKVEFLVSFYNNEISEKSEIFDDQFSVERPDGSNFTLKIRSTKLEDSAMYFCASSEGTRLYYNEQFFGPGTRLTVL.

The chain employs TRBV7-9 and TRBJ1-4; 8 nucleotides align to TRBD1. V was clipped by 1 base and J by 7 bases; unmatched bases: 5. CDR1 SEHNR and CDR2 FQNEAQ come from the germline V gene (reference sequence). The CDR3 length is 15 residues. The CDR3, as DNA: TGTGCCAGCAGCTTAGACAGGGGGAGCGGTGAAAAACTGTTTTTT. This codes for CASSLDRGSGEKLFF.

V gene TRBV10-3 combines with J gene TRBJ2-7, with D perhaps matching TRBD1 (6 bases). V was pared by 5 bases and J by 4 bases, with 9 bases between. The length of the CDR3 is 12 residues. The germline CDR1 and CDR2 sequences are ENHRY and SYGVKD. CDR3 nucleotides: TGTGCCATCAGTCTACAGGGATACGAGCAGTACTTC. This sequence encodes CAISLQGYEQYF.